This paragraph covers one TCR beta chain sequence. No antigen is known for it. This specimen belongs to a study of T-cell memory formation after mild COVID-19. Study summary: Each donor largely had its own TCR clusters.

The germline gives CDR1 SQVTM, CDR2 ANQGSEA. V trimming: 2 bases; J trimming: 5 bases; junction bases outside the gene matches: 6. The CDR3 runs to 14 residues. TCR alpha and TCR beta cDNA libraries carrying sample barcodes and UMIs were produced by 5'RACE using constant-segment primers. TCRdb reprocessed the 5' RACE reads via MiXCR and lists one record per CDR3 protein. The sample holds 300,000 to 400,000 distinct CDR3 sequences, 13% to 15% seen once. Study results and caveats: Among CD4+ contracting clones, most were CM and EM, and CD8+ ones EMRA.

The rearrangement joins TRBV29-1 to TRBJ1-5; the match to TRBD1 covers 7 bases. The origin of this receptor is a man between 18 and 29 years old who had mild COVID-19 (a few samples of this study predate the infection). Cell type and time point are not known. Sequenced sample: PBMCs or a T cell subset sorted from them (not recorded which). The DNA for the CDR3 is TGCAGCGTTGAAACCGGTCAGGGGGATCAGCCCCAGCATTTT. It codes for CSVETGQGDQPQHF.